This T cell receptor beta chain was sequenced during a study of blood T cell repertoires in COVID-19. Study details: In each case, the material was cDNA or gDNA derived from T cells, B-cell-depleted T cells, or PBMCs.

Assay: immunoSEQ multiplex PCR; the TCRdb copy retains only in-frame clones and omits some. In the table there are about 59,000 clones, around 82% of which are singletons. The junction had 13 bases not matched to a gene; V was cut back by 6 bases and J by 5 bases. Germline-derived CDR1 and CDR2 are SNHLY and FYNNEI. This CDR3 has 16 residues. Sequenced material: peripheral blood. This TCR was sampled from a man aged 55-75 years with acute or convalescent COVID-19. The chain uses TRBV2 and TRBJ2-5; TRBD2 matches 9 bases. In DNA, the CDR3 is TGTGCCAGCAGAGCCCCCCTTAGCGGGGGACGGGAGACCCAGTACTTC. Protein sequence: CASRAPLSGGRETQYF.